This TCR beta chain was identified during a study of T cell responses to AZD1222 COVID-19 vaccine (dated by TCRdb to about 2021). About the full investigation: A total of 230 to 250 trial participants underwent TCR sequencing, of whom more than 200 had received two doses of AZD1222 and around 26 had received two doses of the MenACWY control vaccine. Trial participants were enrolled into age subgroups of 18-55, 56-69 and 70-plus years, which contained roughly 140, 27 and 60 TCR-sequenced participants, respectively. What the research found in general, with its limitations: Epitopes outside the regions mutated in the B.1.351 and B.1.1.7 variants were reportedly recognized by nearly half of the unique spike-specific TCRs. Most participants were white British and females outnumbered males, and the authors suggested that clonal diversity may have been underestimated. Conclusions about previously exposed vaccinees were limited because only a handful of AZD1222 recipients were SARS-CoV-2 seropositive at baseline. A significant rise in spike-specific TCR breadth and depth was observed after two AZD1222 doses relative to day 0 and relative to MenACWY recipients. The vaccine-associated CD4 TCRs covered the entire spike protein, and the dominant responses fell in regions 160-218 and 743-854. No day 14 peak-response samples were available, so repertoires were characterized only after the peak T cell response. The 56-69-year group was small, and its depth increase did not reach significance, likely because of low power.

Its CDR3 holds 15 amino acids, cysteine through phenylalanine. Only CDR3 DNA remains: 45 bases, in frame from the first base. V ends up 6 bases short and J 4 bases short, with an unmatched junction base count of 7. The germline V gene provides CDR1 SGHTA and CDR2 FQGTGA. Taken with the paper, the label for time point translates to: sample from adult after SARS-CoV-2 infection, after symptom onset. Two convalescent COVID-19 patients, sampled after symptom onset from adults with prior SARS-CoV-2 infection, were also TCR-sequenced for comparison. About this clone itself: The antigen it recognizes is unknown. No much larger clonotype is one base removed from it; base qualities were not supplied.

The CDR3 regions of human TCRbeta chains were subjected to immunosequencing. The paper's data handling went like this. TCRs in the repertoires were compared against a reference library of SARS-CoV-2-specific TCRs that had been generated with the MIRA antigen-specificity platform. Breadth was defined as the fraction of unique TCRs that were SARS-CoV-2-associated, and depth was defined as the fraction of total T cells that were SARS-CoV-2-associated. Using the MIRA data, each spike-specific TCR was mapped to the spike region that the TCR reacts to and placed in a CD4 or CD8 class. Log10-transformed breadth and depth values were compared by one-way ANOVA with Sidak's multiple comparisons tests. Here the immuneACCESS table is served through TCRdb, limited to in-frame sequences with V and J called. Missing clones are a known gap in these copies; in checked studies unresolved V genes cover under half, and the rest lacks a known reason. V and J calls plus clone size are reproduced from that table; the DNA served to infer D and trimming. Across this sample there are roughly 150,000 clones, with approximately 86% seen only once. Over 6% of the sample lies in the top ten.

This chain is built from TRBV7-3 and TRBJ2-2, and 8 junction bases match TRBD2. This receptor was obtained from an adult who had recovered from COVID-19. Specimen: peripheral blood, collected after recovery from COVID-19. CDR3 sequence: CASREAGAGTGELFF. The DNA is TGTGCCAGCAGGGAAGCGGGAGCTGGCACCGGGGAGCTGTTTTTT. The entire variable domain, with the stretches around the CDR3 drawn from the reference TRBV7-3 and TRBJ2-2 proteins, is GAGVSQTPSNKVTEKGKYVELRCDPISGHTALYWYRQSLGQGPEFLIYFQGTGAADDSGLPNDRFFAVRPEGSVSTLKIQRTERGDSAVYLCASREAGAGTGELFFGEGSRLTVL.